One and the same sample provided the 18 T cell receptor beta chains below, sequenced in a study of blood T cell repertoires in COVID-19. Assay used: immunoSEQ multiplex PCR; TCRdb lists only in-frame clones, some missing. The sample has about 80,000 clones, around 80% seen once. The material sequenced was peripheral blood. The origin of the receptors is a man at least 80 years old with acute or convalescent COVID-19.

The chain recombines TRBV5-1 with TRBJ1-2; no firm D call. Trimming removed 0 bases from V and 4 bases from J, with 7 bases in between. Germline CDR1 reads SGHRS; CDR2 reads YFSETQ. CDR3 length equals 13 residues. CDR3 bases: TGCGCCAGCAGCTTGGCGGCGGCCTATGGCTACACCTTC. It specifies CASSLAAAYGYTF.

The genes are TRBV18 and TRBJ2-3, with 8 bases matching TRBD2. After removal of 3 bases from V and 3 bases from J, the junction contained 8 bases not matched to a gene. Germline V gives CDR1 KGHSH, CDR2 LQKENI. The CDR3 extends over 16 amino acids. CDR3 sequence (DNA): TGTGCCAGCTCACCGGGTCCGAGCGGGGGAACAGATACGCAGTATTTT. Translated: CASSPGPSGGTDTQYF.

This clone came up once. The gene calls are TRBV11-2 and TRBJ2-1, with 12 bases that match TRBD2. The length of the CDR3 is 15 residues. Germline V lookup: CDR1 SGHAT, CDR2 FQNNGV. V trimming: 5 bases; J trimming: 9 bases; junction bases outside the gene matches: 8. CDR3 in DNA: TGTGCCAGCAGCCCACTAGCGGGGGGTGGGATTGAGCAGTTCTTC. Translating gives CASSPLAGGGIEQFF.

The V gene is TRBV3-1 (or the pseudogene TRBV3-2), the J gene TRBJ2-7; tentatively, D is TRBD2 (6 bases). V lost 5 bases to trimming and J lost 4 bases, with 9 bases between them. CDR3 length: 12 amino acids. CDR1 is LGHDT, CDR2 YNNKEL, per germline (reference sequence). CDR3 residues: CASSIGGYEQYF. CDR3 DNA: TGTGCCAGCAGCATTGGGGGGTACGAGCAGTACTTC.

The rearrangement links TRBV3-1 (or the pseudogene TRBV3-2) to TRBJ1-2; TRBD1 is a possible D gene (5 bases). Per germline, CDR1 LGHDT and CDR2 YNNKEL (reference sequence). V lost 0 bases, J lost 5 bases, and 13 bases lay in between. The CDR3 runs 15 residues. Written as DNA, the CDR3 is TGTGCCAGCAGCCAAGATGGGCAGGGAATGTATGGCTACACCTTC. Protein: CASSQDGQGMYGYTF.

CDR3 in amino acids: CASSSGRANGELFF. The CDR3 DNA is TGTGCCAGTAGTAGCGGGAGGGCGAACGGGGAGCTGTTTTTT. The chain uses TRBV19 and TRBJ2-2; 9 positions agree with TRBD2. CDR3 size: 14 residues. Trimming removed 4 bases from V and 7 bases from J; junction bases left unmatched: 4. The V gene's germline CDR1 is LNHDA and CDR2 SQIVND (reference sequence).

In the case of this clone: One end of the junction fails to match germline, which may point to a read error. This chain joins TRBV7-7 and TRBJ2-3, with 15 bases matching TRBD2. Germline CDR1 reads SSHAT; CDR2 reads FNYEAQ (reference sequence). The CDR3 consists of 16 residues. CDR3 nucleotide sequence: TGTGCTAGCAGCTTGGGACTAGCGGGGGGAGCAGATACGCAGTATTTT. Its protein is CASSLGLAGGADTQYF. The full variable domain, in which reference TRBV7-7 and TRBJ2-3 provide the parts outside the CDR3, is GAGVSQSPRYKVTKRGQDVTLRCDPISSHATLYWYQQALGQGPEFLTYFNYEAQPDKSGLPSDRFSAERPEGSISTLTIQRTEQRDSAMYRCASSLGLAGGADTQYFGPGTRLTVL.

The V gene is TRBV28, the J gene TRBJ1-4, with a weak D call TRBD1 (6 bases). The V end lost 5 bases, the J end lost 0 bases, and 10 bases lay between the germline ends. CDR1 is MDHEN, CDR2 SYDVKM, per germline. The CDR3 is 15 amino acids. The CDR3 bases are TGTGCCAGCAGTGGAACAGGGTCAACTAATGAAAAACTGTTTTTT. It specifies CASSGTGSTNEKLFF.

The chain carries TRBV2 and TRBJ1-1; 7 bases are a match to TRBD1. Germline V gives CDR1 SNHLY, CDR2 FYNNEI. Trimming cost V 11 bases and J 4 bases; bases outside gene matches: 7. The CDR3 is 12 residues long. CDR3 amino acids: CASGGDSTEAFF. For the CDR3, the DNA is TGTGCCTCAGGGGGAGATAGCACTGAAGCTTTCTTT.

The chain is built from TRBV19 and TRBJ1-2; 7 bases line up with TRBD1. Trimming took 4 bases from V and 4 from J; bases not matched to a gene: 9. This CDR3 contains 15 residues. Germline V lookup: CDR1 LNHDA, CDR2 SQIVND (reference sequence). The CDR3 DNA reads TGTGCCAGTAGTACCCAACCGGGACAGTTCTATGGCTACACCTTC. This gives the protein CASSTQPGQFYGYTF.

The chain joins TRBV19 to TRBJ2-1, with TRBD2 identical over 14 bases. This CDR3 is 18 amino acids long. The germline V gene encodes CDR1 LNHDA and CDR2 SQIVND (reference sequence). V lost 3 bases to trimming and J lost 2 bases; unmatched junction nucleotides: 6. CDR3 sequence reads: CASSIGLAGGSAYNEQFF. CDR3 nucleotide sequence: TGTGCCAGTAGTATTGGACTAGCGGGGGGTAGCGCCTACAATGAGCAGTTCTTC.

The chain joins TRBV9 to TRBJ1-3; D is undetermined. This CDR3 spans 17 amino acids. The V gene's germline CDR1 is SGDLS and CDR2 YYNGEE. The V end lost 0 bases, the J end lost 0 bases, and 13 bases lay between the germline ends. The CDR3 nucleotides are TGTGCCAGCAGCGTAGCTGGAACAGCCTTCTCTGGAAACACCATATATTTT. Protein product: CASSVAGTAFSGNTIYF.

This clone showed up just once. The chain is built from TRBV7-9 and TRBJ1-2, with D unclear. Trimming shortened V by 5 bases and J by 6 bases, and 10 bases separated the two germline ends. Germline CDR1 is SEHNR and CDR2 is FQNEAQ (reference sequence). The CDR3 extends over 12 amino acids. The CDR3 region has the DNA TGTGCCAGCAGCCAGGAGGTCCATGGCTACACCTTC. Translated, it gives CASSQEVHGYTF. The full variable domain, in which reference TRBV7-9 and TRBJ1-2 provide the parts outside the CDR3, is DTGVSQNPRHKITKRGQNVTFRCDPISEHNRLYWYRQTLGQGPEFLTYFQNEAQLEKSRLLSDRFSAERPKGSFSTLEIQRTEQGDSAMYLCASSQEVHGYTFGSGTRLTVV.

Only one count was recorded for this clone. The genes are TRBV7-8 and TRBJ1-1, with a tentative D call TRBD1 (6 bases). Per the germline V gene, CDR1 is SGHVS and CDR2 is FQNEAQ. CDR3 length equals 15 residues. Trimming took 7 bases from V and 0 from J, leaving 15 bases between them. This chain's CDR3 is CASKGQLHMNTEAFF. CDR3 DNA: TGTGCCAGCAAAGGACAGCTTCACATGAACACTGAAGCTTTCTTT. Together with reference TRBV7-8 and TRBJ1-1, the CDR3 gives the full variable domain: GAGVSQSPRYKVAKRGQDVALRCDPISGHVSLFWYQQALGQGPEFLTYFQNEAQLDKSGLPSDRFFAERPEGSVSTLKIQRTQQEDSAVYLCASKGQLHMNTEAFFGQGTRLTVV.

CDR3 sequence (DNA): TGTGCCAGCAGCCCCGGACAGGGGGCCTCCACTGAAGCTTTCTTT. This sequence encodes CASSPGQGASTEAFF. The chain links TRBV7-3 to TRBJ1-1, with TRBD1 matching over 11 bases. Trimming took 5 bases from V and 4 from J; bases not matched to a gene: 6. Germline CDR1 is SGHTA and CDR2 is FQGTGA. The CDR3 totals 15 residues.

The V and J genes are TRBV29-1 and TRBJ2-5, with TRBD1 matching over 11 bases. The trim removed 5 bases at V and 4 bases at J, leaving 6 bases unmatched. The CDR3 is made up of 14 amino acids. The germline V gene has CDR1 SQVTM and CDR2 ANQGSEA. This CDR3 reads CSVRAGTGGETQYF. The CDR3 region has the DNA TGCAGCGTTAGGGCCGGGACAGGGGGAGAGACCCAGTACTTC.

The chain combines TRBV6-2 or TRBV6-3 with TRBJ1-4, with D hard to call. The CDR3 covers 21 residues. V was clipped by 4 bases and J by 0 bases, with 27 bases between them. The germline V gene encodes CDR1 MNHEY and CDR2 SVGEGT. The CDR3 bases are TGTGCCAGCAGTTCCATATCCATAGACGACTCGGCACGGGCAACTAATGAAAAACTGTTTTTT. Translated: CASSSISIDDSARATNEKLFF.

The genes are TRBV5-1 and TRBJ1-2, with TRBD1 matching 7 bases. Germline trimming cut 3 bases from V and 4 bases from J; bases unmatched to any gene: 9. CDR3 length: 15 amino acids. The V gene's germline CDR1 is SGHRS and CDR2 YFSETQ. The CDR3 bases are TGCGCCAGCAGCTACACAGGGGATCTTTCCTATGGCTACACCTTC. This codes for CASSYTGDLSYGYTF.